The 25 T cell receptor beta chains below all came from one sample that was sequenced in a study of identical twins. TCRdb fed the 5' RACE reads into MiXCR, producing one record per CDR3 protein. Among some 600,000 distinct CDR3 sequences, about 7.1% were seen once, and the ten largest hold around 1.6%. The sample was also linked to a second study, of yellow fever vaccine responses in identical twins.

Input material: PBMCs. The receptors shown here come from a woman aged 18-29 years in good health.

The sample holds a few counts of this clonotype. The rearrangement uses TRBV12-3 or TRBV12-4 and TRBJ1-1; D ambiguous. The CDR3 loop spans 12 amino acids. Between the trimmed V and J ends, which lost 7 bases and 10 bases, there was a span of 16 bases. CDR3 nucleotides: TGTGCCAGCACGGGCGGGGTGGTAAGAGCTTTCTTT. Protein product: CASTGGVVRAFF.

This chain joins TRBV12-3 or TRBV12-4 and TRBJ1-4, with D possibly TRBD1 on 6 matching bases. There are 15 residues in the CDR3. The CDR3 loop reads CASRWGAGTNEKLFF. The CDR3 coding sequence is TGTGCGAGTCGATGGGGGGCCGGGACAAATGAAAAACTGTTTTTT.

A few counts support this clonotype. The chain joins TRBV29-1 to TRBJ2-7; D remains ambiguous. V was pared by 5 bases and J by 0 bases, with 17 bases between. Germline CDR1 SQVTM, CDR2 ANQGSEA. The CDR3 sequence is 15 residues long. The CDR3 nucleotides read TGCAGCGTTCGCTACCATGGCCAGGTCTCCTACGAGCAGTACTTC. Its protein product is CSVRYHGQVSYEQYF.

This clonotype came up many times. This chain joins TRBV12-3 or TRBV12-4 and TRBJ2-7; D is tentatively TRBD1 or TRBD2 (5 bases each). There are 14 residues in the CDR3. The ends were cut back, 0 bases at V and 3 bases at J, with 9 bases in the middle. The CDR3 loop is CASSLAGVNYEQYF. The DNA for the CDR3 is TGTGCCAGCAGTTTAGCGGGGGTTAACTACGAGCAGTACTTC.

This chain links TRBV18 with TRBJ2-5; D unresolved. The germline V gene has CDR1 KGHSH and CDR2 LQKENI. With 0 bases removed from V and 3 bases from J, the gap between germline ends came to 14 bases. The CDR3 runs to 16 residues. The CDR3 loop reads CASSPPADQPEETQYF. The CDR3 DNA follows: TGTGCCAGCTCACCACCGGCAGACCAACCCGAAGAGACCCAGTACTTC.

DNA for the CDR3: TGTGCCAGCAGCCCGGACAGGGGGAAAAACATTCAGTACTTC. Its protein is CASSPDRGKNIQYF. J is TRBJ2-4 and V is TRBV27; 10 bases agree with TRBD1. The V segment lost 6 bases and the J segment 4 bases; nucleotides outside the gene matches: 3. Germline V gene data show CDR1 as MNHEY and CDR2 as SMNVEV (reference sequence). CDR3 length: 14 residues.

This clonotype was observed many times. The chain recombines TRBV2 with TRBJ1-2; D is possibly TRBD1 (5 bases). CDR1 and CDR2 from the germline V gene are SNHLY and FYNNEI. The CDR3 extends over 13 amino acids. V lost 3 bases and J lost 3, with 8 bases in between. In nucleotides, the CDR3 is TGTGCCAGCAGTGAGGAAGGGGACTATGGCTACACCTTC. Translated: CASSEEGDYGYTF.

This clonotype was detected a few times. The rearrangement joins TRBV7-9 to TRBJ2-1; TRBD1 matches at 8 bases. V shed 5 bases, J shed 9 bases, and the junction held 12 bases outside the gene matches. CDR1 is SEHNR, CDR2 FQNEAQ, per germline (reference sequence). The CDR3 sequence is 15 residues long. The CDR3 coding sequence is TGTGCCAGCAGCCCCCCCCTCGGACAGGGAACTGAGCAGTTCTTC. As protein: CASSPPLGQGTEQFF. The whole variable domain, remainder taken from reference TRBV7-9 and TRBJ2-1, is DTGVSQNPRHKITKRGQNVTFRCDPISEHNRLYWYRQTLGQGPEFLTYFQNEAQLEKSRLLSDRFSAERPKGSFSTLEIQRTEQGDSAMYLCASSPPLGQGTEQFFGPGTRLTVL.

This clonotype was seen more than once but under ten times. V is TRBV20-1 and J is TRBJ2-3; 11 positions match TRBD2. J was trimmed by 4 bases and V by 7 bases; bases with no gene match: 7. This CDR3 has 14 amino acids. Looked up from germline, CDR1 is DFQATT and CDR2 is SNEGSKA (reference sequence). CDR3 sequence: CSGLAGGPADTQYF. The DNA for the CDR3 is TGCAGTGGTTTAGCGGGGGGGCCAGCAGATACGCAGTATTTT.

This clonotype showed up just a few times. This chain joins TRBV12-3 or TRBV12-4 and TRBJ1-2; possible D gene TRBD1, 5 bases. The CDR3 covers 14 residues. Between the trimmed V and J ends, which lost 8 bases and 1 base, there was a span of 14 bases. The CDR3 DNA follows: TGTGCCAGCTCGCGAGGGGCCGGTAACTATGGCTACACCTTC. Amino acid sequence: CASSRGAGNYGYTF.

The chain is built from TRBV25-1 and TRBJ1-1, with D perhaps matching TRBD1 (6 bases). Germline CDR1 and CDR2: MGHDK and SYGVNS. Trimming removed 5 bases at V and 7 bases at J, with 20 bases between. This CDR3 is built from 15 residues. CDR3 bases: TGTGCCAGCAGTCCCCGGACAGAGCGGTACAATGAAGCTTTCTTT. This gives the protein CASSPRTERYNEAFF.

The chain recombines TRBV20-1 with TRBJ1-5, with D possibly TRBD1 on 5 matching bases. V lost 0 bases to trimming and J lost 4 bases, with 16 bases between them. Germline V gene lookup returns CDR1 DFQATT and CDR2 SNEGSKA (reference sequence). CDR3 length: 16 residues. The CDR3 DNA sequence: TGCAGTGCTAGAGACTCCGCCGGGACGGTGAATCAGCCCCAGCATTTT. Translation: CSARDSAGTVNQPQHF.

The CDR3 DNA is TGTGCCAGCAGACCGAGCACTACTAGGCATACGCAGTATTTT. It encodes CASRPSTTRHTQYF. The V and J genes are TRBV6-1 and TRBJ2-3, with D maybe TRBD2 (5 bases). Trimming left V 6 bases short and J 7 bases short, with 17 bases between. The CDR3 runs to 14 residues. CDR1 and CDR2 from the germline V gene are MNHNS and SASEGT.

This clonotype was recorded a few times. DNA for the CDR3: TGTGCCAGCAGCTCTATACTAGCGGGCCCCTCTTACAATGAGCAGTTCTTC. Its translation is CASSSILAGPSYNEQFF. V gene TRBV7-8 combines with J gene TRBJ2-1, with 9 bases identical to TRBD2. The CDR3 is 17 residues long. CDR1 SGHVS and CDR2 FQNEAQ come from the germline V gene. Unmatched junction bases numbered 11, after V lost 4 bases and J lost 4 bases. The whole variable domain, remainder taken from reference TRBV7-8 and TRBJ2-1, is GAGVSQSPRYKVAKRGQDVALRCDPISGHVSLFWYQQALGQGPEFLTYFQNEAQLDKSGLPSDRFFAERPEGSVSTLKIQRTQQEDSAVYLCASSSILAGPSYNEQFFGPGTRLTVL.

This clonotype was seen ten or more times. The chain carries TRBV12-3 or TRBV12-4 and TRBJ2-7, with 8 bases that match TRBD2. V shed 2 bases and J 7 bases; nucleotides not matched to a gene: 7. The length of the CDR3 is 14 residues. For the CDR3, the DNA is TGTGCCAGCAGTTTAAGTAGCGGGAAGGGTGAGCAGTACTTC. Amino acids: CASSLSSGKGEQYF.

The CDR3 here is CASSYKTMQETQYF. CDR3 nucleotides: TGCGCCAGCAGCTACAAAACGATGCAAGAGACCCAGTACTTC. The rearrangement uses TRBV5-1 and TRBJ2-5; unclear D gene. Per germline, CDR1 SGHRS and CDR2 YFSETQ. The CDR3 sequence is 14 residues long. V lost 3 bases, J lost 2 bases, and 11 bases lay in between.

The chain employs TRBV28 and TRBJ2-1, with 9 bases matching TRBD2. With V trimmed by 4 bases and J by 7 bases, 5 bases remained unmatched. The germline V gene encodes CDR1 MDHEN and CDR2 SYDVKM. The CDR3 sequence is 14 residues long. In DNA form, the CDR3 reads TGTGCCAGCAGTTGGGCGGGAGGGGGAAATGAGCAGTTCTTC. This encodes CASSWAGGGNEQFF.

This sequence joins TRBV20-1 and TRBJ2-5; 10 positions agree with TRBD2. This CDR3 is built from 14 residues. V was pared by 3 bases and J by 4 bases, with 5 bases of the junction left unmatched. Germline CDR1 and CDR2: DFQATT and SNEGSKA (reference sequence). The CDR3 spells CSARLAGVTETQYF. DNA for the CDR3: TGCAGTGCTAGGCTAGCGGGAGTAACAGAGACCCAGTACTTC.

The gene calls are TRBV5-5 and TRBJ2-7; 8 nucleotides align to TRBD2. The CDR3 extends over 14 amino acids. Germline CDR1 reads SGHKS; CDR2 reads YYEKEE (reference sequence). V shed 6 bases and J 1 base; nucleotides not matched to a gene: 6. The CDR3 DNA is TGTGCCAGCACACGTAGCGGGACATCCTACGAGCAGTACTTC. Protein sequence: CASTRSGTSYEQYF. The whole variable domain, filled in from reference TRBV5-5 and TRBJ2-7, reads DAGVTQSPTHLIKTRGQQVTLRCSPISGHKSVSWYQQVLGQGPQFIFQYYEKEERGRGNFPDRFSARQFPNYSSELNVNALLLGDSALYLCASTRSGTSYEQYFGPGTRLTVT.

In its sample, this clonotype was seen many times. J is TRBJ1-4 and V is TRBV5-5, with D hard to call. CDR3 length: 15 residues. The germline V and J ends were trimmed by 2 bases and 0 bases, with 8 bases remaining between them. Looked up from germline, CDR1 is SGHKS and CDR2 is YYEKEE (reference sequence). In DNA, the CDR3 is TGTGCCAGCAGCTTCGGGTCCTCAACTAATGAAAAACTGTTTTTT. It codes for CASSFGSSTNEKLFF.

V and J are TRBV12-3 or TRBV12-4 and TRBJ2-3; TRBD2 agrees at 7 bases. CDR3 size: 13 residues. V trimming: 1 base; J trimming: 5 bases; junction bases outside the gene matches: 0. The CDR3 is CASSLGEGDTQYF. The CDR3 DNA reads TGTGCCAGCAGTTTAGGGGAGGGAGATACGCAGTATTTT.

This clonotype was found a few times. The chain has TRBV12-3 or TRBV12-4 and TRBJ2-1, with 8 bases fitting TRBD2. The CDR3 extends over 15 amino acids. V gave up 3 bases and J gave up 6 bases; unmatched junction bases: 7. The CDR3 spells CASSFPGGGANEQFF. The CDR3 region has the DNA TGTGCCAGCAGTTTCCCCGGGGGGGGTGCCAATGAGCAGTTCTTC.

This clonotype appeared a few times. The chain has TRBV27 and TRBJ2-5, with D unclear. Trimming cost V 5 bases and J 6 bases, with 4 bases left between them. CDR3 length: 10 amino acids. CDR1 and CDR2 (germline): MNHEY, SMNVEV (reference sequence). The CDR3 bases are TGTGCCAGCAGTCTCCAGACCCAGTACTTC. Protein: CASSLQTQYF.

The genes are TRBV29-1 and TRBJ2-5, with 8 positions matching TRBD1. This CDR3 is built from 13 residues. J was trimmed by 5 bases and V by 6 bases; bases with no gene match: 8. Germline V lookup: CDR1 SQVTM, CDR2 ANQGSEA. For the CDR3, the DNA is TGCAGCGTAGAGACAGGGGTCGGGGAGACCCAGTACTTC. Translated, it gives CSVETGVGETQYF. The entire variable domain, with the rest obtained from reference TRBV29-1 and TRBJ2-5, is as follows: SAVISQKPSRDICQRGTSLTIQCQVDSQVTMMFWYRQQPGQSLTLIATANQGSEATYESGFVIDKFPISRPNLTFSTLTVSNMSPEDSSIYLCSVETGVGETQYFGPGTRLLVL.

CDR3 in DNA: TGTGCCAGCAGCCAAGGACTGGAGGCCAGTCGCGAGCAGTACGTC. Translated, it gives CASSQGLEASREQYV. V and J are TRBV28 and TRBJ2-7, with D perhaps matching TRBD2 (5 bases). The CDR3 runs 15 residues. Trimming removed 6 bases at V and 6 bases at J, with 21 bases between. The germline V gene encodes CDR1 MDHEN and CDR2 SYDVKM.